Below, 6 T cell receptor beta chains from the same sample are listed, as sequenced in a study of blood T cell repertoires in COVID-19. Data came from immunoSEQ multiplex PCR; TCRdb stores just in-frame clones and leaves some out. This table holds about 270,000 clones, approximately 86% found once. The sequencing input was peripheral blood. These receptor sequences come from a woman in her 70s with COVID-19, enrolled during active disease.

This rearrangement joins TRBV12-3 or TRBV12-4 to TRBJ1-2; no definite D call. Deletions cut 3 bases from V and 2 bases from J, with 7 bases between. The CDR3 spans 13 residues. The CDR3 DNA follows: TGTGCCAGCAGTTTGAGATGGAACTATGGCTACACCTTC. Its protein product is CASSLRWNYGYTF.

J is TRBJ2-3 and V is TRBV12-5; 9 nucleotides agree with TRBD2. Germline assignment: CDR1 LGHNT and CDR2 FRNRAP. The CDR3 contains 15 residues. Trimming cost V 4 bases and J 11 bases; bases outside gene matches: 13. CDR3 nucleotide sequence: TGTGCTAGTGGTTCTCCCGCGGGGGGGGTCCCAGGGCAGTATTTT. This encodes CASGSPAGGVPGQYF.

This sequence joins TRBV6-2 or TRBV6-3 and TRBJ1-6; the match to TRBD1 covers 10 bases. Germline V lookup: CDR1 MNHEY, CDR2 SVGEGT. Unmatched junction bases numbered 8, after V lost 4 bases and J lost 14 bases. This CDR3 is built from 14 residues. The CDR3 here is CASSFGTGAASLHF. CDR3 DNA sequence: TGTGCCAGCAGTTTCGGGACAGGGGCCGCTTCCCTCCACTTT.

The genes are TRBV7-9 and TRBJ2-3; D may be TRBD2 (5 bases). This CDR3 region has 12 residues. Trimming removed 3 bases at V and 4 bases at J, with 5 bases between. Germline V gene data show CDR1 as SEHNR and CDR2 as FQNEAQ (reference sequence). Here the CDR3 DNA reads TGTGCCAGCAGCTTGAGGGCAGATACGCAGTATTTT. Protein sequence: CASSLRADTQYF.

This clone occurred once. The chain joins TRBV2 to TRBJ1-1; tentatively, D is TRBD1 (6 bases). Trimming took 8 bases from V and 11 from J, leaving 18 bases between them. The germline V gene has CDR1 SNHLY and CDR2 FYNNEI. This CDR3 has 12 residues. As DNA, the CDR3 is TGTGCCAGCTCTACCATAAAGGGGGGGGCTTTCTTT. This sequence encodes CASSTIKGGAFF.

The chain combines TRBV10-3 with TRBJ1-1; 7 bases line up with TRBD1. Per germline, CDR1 ENHRY and CDR2 SYGVKD. V gave up 4 bases and J gave up 4 bases; unmatched junction bases: 6. This CDR3 spans 14 amino acids. This chain's CDR3 is CAISAFSGGTEAFF. In DNA, the CDR3 is TGTGCCATCAGTGCGTTTTCAGGGGGCACTGAAGCTTTCTTT.